Below are 10 T cell receptor beta chains sequenced from a single sample in a study of cytomegalovirus exposure and HLA in healthy donors. The PCR employed 60 Vbeta primers together with 13 Jbeta primers. The table came from immunoSEQ multiplex PCR; TCRdb's copy has only in-frame clones and leaves some out. The sample lists 110,000 to 150,000 clones, about four fifths occurring once. Sequenced material: PBMCs. Receptors originate from a male donor in good health and CMV-seronegative.

In this sample, this clone turned up a few times. The chain couples TRBV7-9 to TRBJ1-2; 9 bases are shared with TRBD1. CDR1 and CDR2 (germline): SEHNR, FQNEAQ (reference sequence). The trim removed 5 bases at V and 4 bases at J, leaving 8 bases unmatched. The CDR3 length is 15 residues. The CDR3 bases are TGTGCCAGCAGCCCTTCCGGGACAGGGTCCTATGGCTACACCTTC. Encoded protein: CASSPSGTGSYGYTF. Using reference TRBV7-9 and TRBJ1-2 for the parts outside the CDR3, the full variable domain is DTGVSQNPRHKITKRGQNVTFRCDPISEHNRLYWYRQTLGQGPEFLTYFQNEAQLEKSRLLSDRFSAERPKGSFSTLEIQRTEQGDSAMYLCASSPSGTGSYGYTFGSGTRLTVV.

This rearrangement joins TRBV2 to TRBJ1-5, with D possibly being TRBD1 (5 bases). Germline lookup yields CDR1 SNHLY and CDR2 FYNNEI. The CDR3 is 13 amino acids. The V gene lost 10 bases and the J gene lost 2 bases, with 12 bases spanning the gap. The CDR3 here is CATTRVRNQPQHF. The CDR3 DNA sequence: TGTGCCACGACCAGGGTGCGCAATCAGCCCCAGCATTTT. Based on the CDR3 plus reference TRBV2 and TRBJ1-5, the full variable domain is EPEVTQTPSHQVTQMGQEVILRCVPISNHLYFYWYRQILGQKVEFLVSFYNNEISEKSEIFDDQFSVERPDGSNFTLKIRSTKLEDSAMYFCATTRVRNQPQHFGDGTRLSIL.

This sequence joins TRBV11-2 and TRBJ1-4; D perhaps matches TRBD1 (5 bases). V was trimmed by 2 bases and J by 7 bases, leaving 11 bases between them. Germline values: CDR1 SGHAT, CDR2 FQNNGV. This CDR3 region has 14 residues. CDR3 nucleotides: TGTGCCAGCAGCTTACTCAGGGAGGGTGAAAAACTGTTTTTT. Its protein is CASSLLREGEKLFF.

This clone was seen a few times. The chain has TRBV7-6 and TRBJ2-3, with D hard to call. Looked up from germline, CDR1 is SGHVS and CDR2 is FNYEAQ. The CDR3 is made up of 16 amino acids. V lost 4 bases and J lost 1, with 15 bases in between. The CDR3 nucleotides read TGTGCCAGCAGCTCCTACTTGAAACTTGGCACAGATACGCAGTATTTT. It specifies CASSSYLKLGTDTQYF.

This clone is a singleton in its sample. The chain recombines TRBV18 with TRBJ1-1, with D perhaps TRBD1 (6 bases). The germline V gene has CDR1 KGHSH and CDR2 LQKENI. V lost 3 bases to trimming and J lost 1 base, with 12 bases between them. This CDR3 region has 15 residues. DNA of the CDR3: TGTGCCAGCTCACCCCGACGACAGGAGAACACTGAAGCTTTCTTT. Translation: CASSPRRQENTEAFF.

The chain uses TRBV19 and TRBJ1-3; D not resolved. Germline V CDR1 and CDR2: LNHDA, SQIVND (reference sequence). Trimming shortened V by 4 bases and J by 3 bases, and 10 bases separated the two germline ends. The CDR3 runs 14 residues. The CDR3 sequence is CASSTSPVGNTIYF. The CDR3 bases are TGTGCCAGTAGTACCTCTCCGGTTGGAAACACCATATATTTT.

The chain combines TRBV5-5 with TRBJ1-5, with D tentatively TRBD1 (6 bases). Germline V gene lookup returns CDR1 SGHKS and CDR2 YYEKEE (reference sequence). Trimming left V 3 bases short and J 3 bases short, with 22 bases between. The CDR3 runs 18 residues. The CDR3 reads CASSYFMSTGSFNQPQHF. The CDR3, as DNA: TGTGCCAGCAGCTATTTTATGTCAACAGGGAGCTTCAATCAGCCCCAGCATTTT.

V usage is TRBV6-5 and J usage is TRBJ1-1; TRBD1 agrees at 8 bases. Germline CDR1 reads MNHEY; CDR2 reads SVGAGI. V dropped 0 bases and J dropped 3; count of bases not matched to a gene: 3. This CDR3 contains 15 residues. The CDR3 DNA follows: TGTGCCAGCAGTTACTCGATGACAGGGGACACTGAAGCTTTCTTT. Protein: CASSYSMTGDTEAFF.

This chain joins TRBV12-5 and TRBJ2-1; TRBD2 aligns across 7 bases. The J segment lost 3 bases and the V segment lost 0 bases, leaving 5 bases of the junction unmatched. The CDR3 contains 16 residues. Looked up from germline, CDR1 is LGHNT and CDR2 is FRNRAP. As DNA, the CDR3 is TGTGCTAGTGGTTTGGTACCGGGAGGTGGCTACAATGAGCAGTTCTTC. It specifies CASGLVPGGGYNEQFF.

The V call is TRBV7-3, the J call TRBJ2-2, with 8 bases fitting TRBD1. This CDR3 region has 16 residues. Per germline, CDR1 SGHTA and CDR2 FQGTGA. V lost 1 base and J lost 4; bases outside the gene matches: 5. The CDR3 loop is CASSLMAGGSTGELFF. Here the CDR3 DNA reads TGTGCCAGCAGCTTAATGGCAGGGGGCAGCACCGGGGAGCTGTTTTTT.